One sample yielded the 14 T cell receptor beta chains listed below, sequenced in a study of cytomegalovirus exposure and HLA in healthy donors. PCR used 60 Vbeta primers and 13 Jbeta primers. Assay used: immunoSEQ multiplex PCR; TCRdb lists only in-frame clones, some missing. The sample holds about 140,000 clones; approximately 80% are singletons and the top ten take about 2.5%. The source material was PBMCs. Receptors were obtained from a young woman in good health and CMV-seropositive.

A single count supports this clone. The chain couples TRBV30 to TRBJ1-3, with D unresolved. The germline CDR1 and CDR2 sequences are GTSNPN and SVGIG (reference sequence). The CDR3 covers 13 residues. Trimming removed 2 bases from V and 0 bases from J, with 5 bases in between. The CDR3 spells CAWSYGSGNTIYF. In nucleotides, the CDR3 is TGTGCCTGGAGTTACGGCTCTGGAAACACCATATATTTT.

The gene calls are TRBV5-5 and TRBJ2-7, with 9 nucleotides matching TRBD1. This CDR3 has 16 residues. With 4 bases clipped from V and 1 base from J, the junction kept 9 bases outside the gene matches. Germline-derived CDR1 and CDR2 are SGHKS and YYEKEE (reference sequence). The CDR3 DNA follows: TGTGCCAGCAGCGGATGGACAGGGGAGGGTTCCTACGAGCAGTACTTC. The encoded protein is CASSGWTGEGSYEQYF.

The J gene is TRBJ1-3, the V gene TRBV5-8; D is undetermined. Germline lookup yields CDR1 SGHTS and CDR2 YDEGEE. The length of the CDR3 is 15 residues. V lost 4 bases, J lost 0 bases, and 11 bases lay in between. CDR3 protein: CASSVDASSGNTIYF. The CDR3 DNA is TGTGCCAGCAGCGTGGACGCTAGCTCTGGAAACACCATATATTTT.

J is TRBJ1-4 and V is TRBV6-5, with a possible D match to TRBD1 (5 bases). CDR3 size: 14 residues. Germline values: CDR1 MNHEY, CDR2 SVGAGI. V was clipped by 2 bases and J by 7 bases, with 11 bases between them. The CDR3 region has the DNA TGTGCCAGCAGTTACGAAAGGGGTGGTGAAAAACTGTTTTTT. Its protein product is CASSYERGGEKLFF.

The chain has TRBV18 and TRBJ2-7, with 12 bases aligning to TRBD2. V shed 3 bases, J shed 2 bases, and the junction held 2 bases outside the gene matches. The CDR3 runs 15 residues. The V gene's germline CDR1 is KGHSH and CDR2 LQKENI. The CDR3, as DNA: TGTGCCAGCTCACCGCGGACTAGCGGGGCCTACGAGCAGTACTTC. This encodes CASSPRTSGAYEQYF.

This chain links TRBV5-6 with TRBJ1-2; a possible D gene is TRBD1 (6 bases). Trimming took 0 bases from V and 4 from J, leaving 13 bases between them. Germline CDR1 SGHDT, CDR2 YYEEEE. The CDR3 sequence is 15 residues long. The CDR3 loop reads CASSLAVGQPYGYTF. CDR3 DNA sequence: TGTGCCAGCAGCTTGGCCGTCGGACAGCCCTATGGCTACACCTTC. The entire variable domain, with the rest obtained from reference TRBV5-6 and TRBJ1-2, is as follows: DAGVTQSPTHLIKTRGQQVTLRCSPKSGHDTVSWYQQALGQGPQFIFQYYEEEERQRGNFPDRFSGHQFPNYSSELNVNALLLGDSALYLCASSLAVGQPYGYTFGSGTRLTVV.

The V call is TRBV6-5, the J call TRBJ1-5; D is undetermined. This CDR3 contains 15 residues. CDR1 is MNHEY, CDR2 SVGAGI, per germline. Trimming removed 5 bases from V and 2 bases from J, with 13 bases in between. CDR3 residues: CASSPGRMGNQPQHF. DNA for the CDR3: TGTGCCAGCAGTCCCGGGAGGATGGGCAATCAGCCCCAGCATTTT.

This chain links TRBV18 with TRBJ2-7; the D gene is possibly TRBD2 (7 bases). The CDR3 length is 15 residues. The V end lost 3 bases, the J end lost 6 bases, and 18 bases lay between the germline ends. The germline CDR1 and CDR2 sequences are KGHSH and LQKENI. In DNA form, the CDR3 reads TGTGCCAGCTCACCGGCGCCTGCGGGGGCGGCCGAGCAGTACTTC. This codes for CASSPAPAGAAEQYF. Complete variable domain (other parts from reference TRBV18 and TRBJ2-7): NAGVMQNPRHLVRRRGQEARLRCSPMKGHSHVYWYRQLPEEGLKFMVYLQKENIIDESGMPKERFSAEFPKEGPSILRIQQVVRGDSAAYFCASSPAPAGAAEQYFGPGTRLTVT.

The chain recombines TRBV15 with TRBJ2-1, with 12 bases identical to TRBD1. CDR3 size: 19 residues. Trimming took 5 bases from V and 5 from J; bases not matched to a gene: 16. Germline V gene data show CDR1 as LNHNV and CDR2 as YYDKDF (reference sequence). CDR3 region: CATSFPWDRGQWGHNEQFF. The CDR3 DNA sequence: TGTGCCACCAGCTTTCCTTGGGACAGGGGGCAATGGGGGCACAATGAGCAGTTCTTC. Full variable domain (rest looked up from reference TRBV15 and TRBJ2-1): DAMVIQNPRYQVTQFGKPVTLSCSQTLNHNVMYWYQQKSSQAPKLLFHYYDKDFNNEADTPDNFQSRRPNTSFCFLDIRSPGLGDTAMYLCATSFPWDRGQWGHNEQFFGPGTRLTVL.

V gene TRBV5-6 combines with J gene TRBJ2-2; D ambiguous. V lost 2 bases and J 8 bases, leaving 19 bases between the germline ends. This CDR3 has 16 amino acids. Germline values: CDR1 SGHDT, CDR2 YYEEEE. The CDR3 sequence: CASSFFNLLAPGELFF. Here the CDR3 DNA reads TGTGCCAGCAGCTTCTTTAATTTACTTGCCCCGGGGGAGCTGTTTTTT.

This clone was recorded once. This chain uses TRBV27 with TRBJ2-7, with D possibly TRBD1 on 6 matching bases. CDR3 length: 14 amino acids. Germline CDR1 is MNHEY and CDR2 is SMNVEV (reference sequence). The V gene lost 4 bases and the J gene lost 5 bases, with 15 bases spanning the gap. CDR3 in amino acids: CASSSLQGRHEQYF. The CDR3 DNA sequence: TGTGCCAGCAGTTCCTTACAGGGTCGCCACGAGCAGTACTTC.

The V call is TRBV4-2, the J call TRBJ2-7, with D possibly being TRBD1 (6 bases). V lost 0 bases, J lost 2 bases, and 17 bases lay in between. CDR1 is LGHNA and CDR2 is YNFKEQ in the germline V gene. CDR3 size: 17 residues. The CDR3 reads CASSQEHQGQGAYEQYF. The CDR3 DNA follows: TGTGCCAGCAGCCAAGAACACCAGGGGCAAGGGGCCTACGAGCAGTACTTC.

The CDR3 DNA is TGTGCCAGCAGCTTTACAGGGGACCGGGGCTACACCTTC. As protein: CASSFTGDRGYTF. The chain is built from TRBV7-8 and TRBJ1-2; 7 bases fit TRBD1. The CDR3 runs 13 residues. The V and J ends lost 3 bases and 8 bases, in that order; junction bases with no gene match: 6. Germline CDR1 SGHVS, CDR2 FQNEAQ. Supplemented by reference TRBV7-8 and TRBJ1-2, the full variable domain reads GAGVSQSPRYKVAKRGQDVALRCDPISGHVSLFWYQQALGQGPEFLTYFQNEAQLDKSGLPSDRFFAERPEGSVSTLKIQRTQQEDSAVYLCASSFTGDRGYTFGSGTRLTVV.

The table lists this clone with a few counts. The rearrangement links TRBV18 to TRBJ1-3; TRBD1 aligns across 7 bases. V lost 8 bases, J lost 0 bases, and 7 bases stayed unmatched. The CDR3 extends over 15 amino acids. Looked up from germline, CDR1 is KGHSH and CDR2 is LQKENI. The CDR3 DNA is TGTGCCAGCCATGGACAGGACGGCTCTGGAAACACCATATATTTT. Its translation: CASHGQDGSGNTIYF.